This TCR beta chain was captured by sequencing in a study of cytomegalovirus exposure and HLA in healthy donors (TCRdb year 2017). With regard to the full study: In an earlier analysis of approximately 500 of the donors, 276 Gb of sequence data and approximately 100 million unique TCR beta sequences from 150 million to 200 million T cells were reported. Rather than drawing on any new phenotypic data, the later analysis identified candidate immune exposures from TCR beta sequences and the way those sequences occurred across donors. Four or five DR-DQ haplotypes were treated as single units for association and clustering because of strong linkage in the cohort. Among the roughly 400 genotyped donors, around 81% belonged to the genetic ancestry cluster associated with self-reported Caucasian donors. The study used immunosequencing to profile the T cell repertoires of several hundred subjects and linked those repertoires to cytomegalovirus serostatus. Donor age, sex, ethnicity and CMV serostatus were collected together with the repertoire data. Genome-wide SNP genotypes for about three fifths of the 666 donors were used in a later genetic analysis, which treated that subset as a discovery cohort. Every discovery cohort repertoire had been produced on one sequencing platform. To study patterns of TCR occurrence, a later analysis re-analyzed previously published TCR beta repertoires from under 750 donors and added high-resolution HLA genotyping. Along with the approximately 700-subject first cohort, a separate validation cohort of over a hundred different subjects was used. On average, about 200,000 unique TCR beta nucleotide sequences were sequenced per donor among about 400 genotyped donors of the cohort, with roughly 18% of those sequences being non-productive. Class I and class II HLA loci were covered by the typing at four-digit resolution. The number of donors typed differed by locus, with about 629-630 for A, B, C, DRB1 and DQB1, more than 500 for DQA1, 600 to 610 for DPA1, and roughly 450 for DPB1. To decide whether each TCR beta V gene segment behaved as functional or pseudogenic, an earlier analysis of approximately 600 of the donors relied on high-throughput TCR beta sequencing. The aim of the study was to test whether cataloging public T cell receptors could identify signatures of past pathogen exposure. An early release covering more than 500 HLA-typed donors comprised roughly 300 gigabases of sequencing data and around 80 million unique TCR sequences. To predict cytomegalovirus infection status, the study combined high-throughput TCR immunosequencing, statistical association of individual TCRs with disease status, and machine learning. The full study reports these points: Only TCR beta chains were sequenced in this cohort, and the absence of alpha or paired-chain data limited detectable features. A later analysis reported that several top co-occurrence clusters appeared linked to parvovirus B19, influenza, CMV and Epstein-Barr virus. Sequencing depth was assumed to be roughly uniform across donors in the presence/absence analyses, though that assumption may not hold. In a later genetic analysis, fewer N-insertions in productive TCRs were reported among donors in an Asian-associated ancestry cluster than the roughly 700-donor mean. Cytomegalovirus status was reported to be diagnosed by the classifier with high specificity and sensitivity in both the original and validation cohorts. Because some donors lacked HLA typing at each locus, the association tests relied only on the typed subset. Across donors, most TCR sequences were observed very rarely, whereas some public TCRs were present in many individuals. A cluster of highly shared sequence variants was judged likely to represent a technical artifact of the sequencing pipeline. A later analysis found that most CMV-associated TCR beta chains appeared HLA-restricted, with HLA associations seemingly driven largely by CMV exposure. In a later genetic analysis, a missense DCLRE1C variant was associated with V-gene and J-gene trimming of TCR beta chains, and the association was replicated in an independent cohort. The authors suggested that the approach could potentially be extended to other disease states and immunological phenotypes. Some IMGT-functional V segments, including TRBV6-2 and TRBV6-3, could not be distinguished by the 87-base-pair reads and were therefore excluded. Assigning TCR associations to individual alleles was difficult when HLA alleles, especially DR and DQ, strongly co-occurred. A few of the identified cytomegalovirus-associated TCR beta chains were confirmed in vitro to be specific for cytomegalovirus antigens. Because counts were too low, about 18 rarely observed V segments, including chromosome 9 orphons, were excluded from the earlier analysis of some 590 of the donors. The study gave a list of about 150 TCR beta chains associated with cytomegalovirus. An earlier analysis of approximately 570 of the donors showed that most TCR beta V segments appeared in productive rearrangements either about 87% or about 30% of the time, which broadly matched IMGT annotations. A further reported finding was that TCR beta sequences accurately predicted the HLA-A and HLA-B alleles for most subjects in the first cohort. Immune exposure information for the cohort was limited to CMV serostatus. Compared with equally common non-associated chains, HLA-associated TCR beta chains in a later analysis were more clonally expanded and had lower generation probabilities. Linkage disequilibrium might explain the correlated functional status among segregating V segments, but an unknown experimental factor could not be ruled out. In a later analysis, TCR association rates were found to vary across HLA loci, with the most associated TCRs seen for DRB1 alleles and the fewest for HLA-C alleles. A later analysis associated about 16,000 TCR beta sequences with specific HLA alleles at a false discovery rate of 0.05.

V ends up 6 bases short and J 0 bases short, with an unmatched junction base count of 8. CDR1 and CDR2 were assigned from the germline V gene as MNHEY and SVGAGI. The cysteine opens and the phenylalanine closes a CDR3 of 16 amino acids. Just CDR3 DNA is preserved here, 48 bases in frame from base 1. Notes on this clone: Its target antigen remains unknown.

The library was built by means of the immunoSEQ multiplex PCR assay. For the multiplex PCR, a mixture combining 60 forward primers for TCR Vbeta segments and 13 reverse primers for TCR Jbeta segments was used. The CDR3 region of rearranged TCR beta genes was amplified from genomic DNA with a multiplex PCR assay. On the Illumina HiSeq System, the amplified TCR beta libraries were sequenced as 87-base-pair reads. As for the authors' bioinformatics: A later analysis counted tens of millions of unique TCR beta chains across the 500 to 850 repertoires, and 10 million to 12 million of these chains were shared by at least two donors. A nearest-neighbor algorithm error-corrected the raw reads and collapsed the reads into unique sequences, merging closely related sequences to remove PCR and sequencing errors. To assign V, D and J gene segments, CDR3 sequences were aligned to IMGT reference sequences. For a sequence to be retained, a match of at least six nucleotides was required to both a V gene segment and a J gene segment. Rearrangements were classified as productive when the CDR3 lacked stop codons and remained in frame with V and J, and all other rearrangements were classified as non-productive. Following IMGT convention, CDR3 was defined as the stretch from the second conserved V-encoded cysteine up to the conserved J-encoded phenylalanine. The earlier analysis of roughly 590 of the donors excluded any sequence lacking an unambiguous match to a single V gene segment. In an earlier analysis of 500 to 750 of the donors, V segments were called functional above 56.7% productive rearrangements and were called segregating when the between-donor standard deviation exceeded 5%. To diagnose cytomegalovirus status from the catalog of TCR beta chain sequences, a statistical classification framework was built. V and J gene assignment, in a later analysis, came from comparing TCR nucleotide sequences with IMGT/GENE-DB human TR gene sequences. The TCRdist pipeline was used in a later analysis to assign CDR3 sequences and most-parsimonious VDJ recombination scenarios. A later analysis defined each TCR beta chain by its CDR3 amino acid sequence plus V-gene family, and excluded reads lacking a unique V-gene family. In a later analysis, a few hundred highly shared, low-generation-probability nucleotide sequences were removed to address suspected cross-contamination and a sequencing artifact. A later analysis calculated a clonal expansion index for each public chain from normalized within-repertoire ranks of inferred template counts. Generation probabilities in a later analysis came from a VDJ recombination model fitted to out-of-frame rearrangements, and those results were checked against IGoR. Hypergeometric tests were used in a later analysis to score TCR-TCR, TCR-HLA and TCR-CMV co-occurrence, with a repertoire-size bias correction applied to the TCR pairs. False discovery rates were estimated in a later analysis by permuting HLA or CMV assignments 20 times. In a later analysis, co-occurring TCRs were grouped with DBSCAN, and TCRdist sequence similarity was added when clustering was performed within HLA-allele-positive subsets. Repertoires with fewer than 30,000 or more than 120,000 public chains were left out of co-occurrence clustering, as were about 5 repertoires with anomalous nucleotide sharing. Here the immuneACCESS table is served through TCRdb, limited to in-frame sequences with V and J called. Missing clones are a known gap in these copies; in checked studies unresolved V genes cover under half, and the rest lacks a known reason. V and J calls plus clone size are reproduced from that table; the DNA served to infer D and trimming. The table for this sample records 30,000 to 35,000 clones. Clones ranked in the top ten supply about 3% of the sample.

In total, about 650 healthy bone marrow donors made up the cohort. Cohort members were all nominally healthy when sampled, although unrecorded immune exposures were likely present. The donor was CMV seropositive and belonged to the group of some 290 seropositive cohort members. A peripheral blood sample was collected from each donor, and TCR beta sequencing was performed on peripheral blood mononuclear cells. The Qiagen DNeasy Blood Extraction Kit was used to extract genomic DNA from the blood cell samples. The receptor's source is a woman aged 40 to 50 in good health and CMV-seropositive. The sequence is built from TRBV6-5 and TRBJ1-5, with 7 central nucleotides matching TRBD1. The material sequenced was PBMCs. The CDR3 loop reads CASSYDRVYSNQPQHF. The sequence in DNA is TGTGCCAGCAGCTACGACAGGGTTTATAGCAATCAGCCCCAGCATTTT.